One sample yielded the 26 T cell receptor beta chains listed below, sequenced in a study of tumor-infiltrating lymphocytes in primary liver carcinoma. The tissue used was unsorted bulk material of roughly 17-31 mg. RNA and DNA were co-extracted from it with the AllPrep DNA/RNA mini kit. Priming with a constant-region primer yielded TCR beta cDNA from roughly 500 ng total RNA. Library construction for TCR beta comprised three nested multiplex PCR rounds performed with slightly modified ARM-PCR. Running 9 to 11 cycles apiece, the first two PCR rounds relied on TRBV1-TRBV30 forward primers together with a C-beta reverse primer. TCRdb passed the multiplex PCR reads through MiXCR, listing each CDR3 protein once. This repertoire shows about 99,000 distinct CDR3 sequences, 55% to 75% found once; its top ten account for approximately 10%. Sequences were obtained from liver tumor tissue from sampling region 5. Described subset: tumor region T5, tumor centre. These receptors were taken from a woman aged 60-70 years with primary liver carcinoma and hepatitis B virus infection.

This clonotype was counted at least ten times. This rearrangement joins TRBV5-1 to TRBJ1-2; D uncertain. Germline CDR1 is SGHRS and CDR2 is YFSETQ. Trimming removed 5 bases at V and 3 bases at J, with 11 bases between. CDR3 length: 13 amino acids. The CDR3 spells CASSLAGDYGYTF. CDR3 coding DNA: TGCGCCAGCAGTCTGGCCGGTGACTATGGCTACACCTTC.

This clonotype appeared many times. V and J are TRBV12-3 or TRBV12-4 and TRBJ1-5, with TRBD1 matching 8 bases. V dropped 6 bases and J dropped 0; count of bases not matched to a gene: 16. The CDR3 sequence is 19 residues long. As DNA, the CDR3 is TGTGCCAGCAGCCCATCAACAGGGGGTGGTCTATATAGCAATCAGCCCCAGCATTTT. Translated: CASSPSTGGGLYSNQPQHF.

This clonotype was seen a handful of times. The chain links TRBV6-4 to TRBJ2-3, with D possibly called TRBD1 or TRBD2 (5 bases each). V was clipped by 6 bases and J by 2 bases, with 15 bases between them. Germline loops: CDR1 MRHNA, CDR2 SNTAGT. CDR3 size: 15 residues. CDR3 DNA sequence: TGTGCCAGCAGCCAAGGAGGACACCACACAGATACGCAGTATTTT. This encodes CASSQGGHHTDTQYF.

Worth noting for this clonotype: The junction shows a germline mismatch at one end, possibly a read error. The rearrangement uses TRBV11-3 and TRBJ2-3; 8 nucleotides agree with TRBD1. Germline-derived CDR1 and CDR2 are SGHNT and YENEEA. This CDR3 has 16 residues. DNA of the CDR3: TGTACCAGCAGTCCCCGACAGGGGTCAAGCACAGATACACAGTATTTT. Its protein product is CTSSPRQGSSTDTQYF.

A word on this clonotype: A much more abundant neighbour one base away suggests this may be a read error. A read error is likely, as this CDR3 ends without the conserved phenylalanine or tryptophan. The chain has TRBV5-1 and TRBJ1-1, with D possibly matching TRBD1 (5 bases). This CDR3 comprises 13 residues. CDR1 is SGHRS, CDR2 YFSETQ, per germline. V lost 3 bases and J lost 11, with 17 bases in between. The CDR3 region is CASSSRQGVRAFL. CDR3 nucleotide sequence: TGCGCCAGCAGCTCTAGGCAGGGTGTCAGGGCTTTCCTT.

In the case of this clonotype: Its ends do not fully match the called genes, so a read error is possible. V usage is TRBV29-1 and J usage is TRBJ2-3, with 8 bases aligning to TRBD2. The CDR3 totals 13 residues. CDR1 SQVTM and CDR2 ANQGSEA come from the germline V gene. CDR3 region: CSVVSGSTDTLYF. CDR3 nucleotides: TGCAGCGTCGTGAGCGGGAGCACAGATACGCTGTATTTT.

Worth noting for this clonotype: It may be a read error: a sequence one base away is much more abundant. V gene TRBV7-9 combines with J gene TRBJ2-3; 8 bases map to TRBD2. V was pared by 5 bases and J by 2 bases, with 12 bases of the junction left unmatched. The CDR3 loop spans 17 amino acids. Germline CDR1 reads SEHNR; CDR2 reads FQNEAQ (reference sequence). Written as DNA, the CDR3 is TGTGCCAGCAGCGTAACTAGCGGTCCCACTAACACAGATACGCAGTATTTT. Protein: CASSVTSGPTNTDTQYF.

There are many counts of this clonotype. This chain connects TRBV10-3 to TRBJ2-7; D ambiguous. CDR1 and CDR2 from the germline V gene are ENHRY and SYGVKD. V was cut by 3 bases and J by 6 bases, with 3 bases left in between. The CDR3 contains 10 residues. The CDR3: CAISDGEQYF. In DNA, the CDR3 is TGTGCCATCAGTGATGGCGAGCAGTACTTC.

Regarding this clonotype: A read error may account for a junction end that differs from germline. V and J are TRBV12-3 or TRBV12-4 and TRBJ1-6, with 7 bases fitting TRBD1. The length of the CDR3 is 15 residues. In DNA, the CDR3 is TGTGCCAACAGCCAACGACAGGGCTCTAGTTCACCCATCCACTTT. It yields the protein CANSQRQGSSSPIHF.

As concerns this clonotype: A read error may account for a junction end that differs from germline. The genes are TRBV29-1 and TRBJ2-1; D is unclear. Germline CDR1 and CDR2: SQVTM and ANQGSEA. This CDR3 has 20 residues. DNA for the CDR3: TGCAGCGTTGAACCCGTCAGACGCCAATACTCAATCAGGTCCTACAAAGAGCAGTTCTTC. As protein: CSVEPVRRQYSIRSYKEQFF.

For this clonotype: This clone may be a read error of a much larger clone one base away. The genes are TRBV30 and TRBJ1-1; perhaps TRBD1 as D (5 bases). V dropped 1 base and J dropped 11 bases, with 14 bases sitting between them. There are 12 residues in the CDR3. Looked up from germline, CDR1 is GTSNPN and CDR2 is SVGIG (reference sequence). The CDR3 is CAWSEVGGSAFF. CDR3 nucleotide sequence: TGTGCCTGGAGTGAGGTCGGGGGGTCGGCTTTCTTT.

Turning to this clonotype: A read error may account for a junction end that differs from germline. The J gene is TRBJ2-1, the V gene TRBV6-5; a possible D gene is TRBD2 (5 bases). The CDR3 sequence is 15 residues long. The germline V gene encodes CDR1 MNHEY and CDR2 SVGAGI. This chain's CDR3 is CASSPKWIDYNEPLF. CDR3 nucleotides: TGTGCCAGCAGTCCAAAATGGATAGACTACAATGAGCCGCTCTTC.

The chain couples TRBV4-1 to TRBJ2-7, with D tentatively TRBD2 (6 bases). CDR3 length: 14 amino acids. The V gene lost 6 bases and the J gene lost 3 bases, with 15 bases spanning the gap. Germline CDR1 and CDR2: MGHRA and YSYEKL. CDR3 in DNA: TGCGCCAGCAGTCCCGCGGGGATGGTCTACGAGCAGTACTTC. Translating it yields CASSPAGMVYEQYF.

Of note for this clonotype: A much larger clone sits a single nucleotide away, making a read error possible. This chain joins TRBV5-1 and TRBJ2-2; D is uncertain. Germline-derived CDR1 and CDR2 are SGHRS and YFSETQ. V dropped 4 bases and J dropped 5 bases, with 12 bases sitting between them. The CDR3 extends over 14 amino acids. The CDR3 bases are TGCGCCAGCAGCCCGCCTCCAAAGACCGGGGAGCTGTTTTTT. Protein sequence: CASSPPPKTGELFF.

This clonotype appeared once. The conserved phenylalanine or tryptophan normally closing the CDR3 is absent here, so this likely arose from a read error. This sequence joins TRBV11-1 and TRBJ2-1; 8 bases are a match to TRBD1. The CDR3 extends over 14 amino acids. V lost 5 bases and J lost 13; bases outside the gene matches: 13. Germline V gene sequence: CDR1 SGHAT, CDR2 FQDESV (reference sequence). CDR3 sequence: CASSEIRTGREQFL. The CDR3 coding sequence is TGTGCCAGCAGCGAGATCAGGACAGGGCGGGAACAGTTCTTA.

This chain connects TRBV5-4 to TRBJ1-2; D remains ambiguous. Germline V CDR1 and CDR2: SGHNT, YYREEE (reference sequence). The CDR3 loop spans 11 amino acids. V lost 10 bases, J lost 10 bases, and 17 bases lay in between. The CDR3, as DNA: TGTGCCCCTTTGGGCGGTCACGACTACACCTTC. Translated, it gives CAPLGGHDYTF.

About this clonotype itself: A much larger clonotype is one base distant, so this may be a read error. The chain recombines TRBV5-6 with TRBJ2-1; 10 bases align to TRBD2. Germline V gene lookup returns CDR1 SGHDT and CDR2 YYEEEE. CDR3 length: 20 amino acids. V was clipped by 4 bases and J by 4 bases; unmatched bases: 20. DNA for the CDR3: TGTGCCAGCAGCCAGGATCCGACTAGCGGGCTATTCCGTCCTTACAATGAGCAGTTCTTC. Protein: CASSQDPTSGLFRPYNEQFF.

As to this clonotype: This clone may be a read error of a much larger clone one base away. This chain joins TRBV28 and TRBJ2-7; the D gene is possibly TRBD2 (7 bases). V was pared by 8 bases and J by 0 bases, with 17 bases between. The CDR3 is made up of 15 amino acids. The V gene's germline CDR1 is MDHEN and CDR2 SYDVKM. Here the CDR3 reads CASAEGGGVSYEQYF. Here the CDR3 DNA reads TGTGCCAGCGCTGAAGGAGGGGGGGTCTCCTACGAGCAGTACTTC.

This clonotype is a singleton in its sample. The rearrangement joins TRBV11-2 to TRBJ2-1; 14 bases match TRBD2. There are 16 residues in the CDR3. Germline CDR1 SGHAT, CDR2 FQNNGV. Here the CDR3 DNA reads TGTAGCACCAGGAGACTAGCGGGAGGGCCGGGGGATGAGCAGTTCTTC. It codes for CSTRRLAGGPGDEQFF.

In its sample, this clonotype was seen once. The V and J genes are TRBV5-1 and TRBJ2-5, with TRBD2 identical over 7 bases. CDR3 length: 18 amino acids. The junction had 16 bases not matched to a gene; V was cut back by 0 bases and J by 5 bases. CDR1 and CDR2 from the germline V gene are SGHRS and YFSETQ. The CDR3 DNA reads TGCGCCAGCAGCTTGGGGCTAGCGGAAGACAAAATATGGGAGACCCAGTACTTC. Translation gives CASSLGLAEDKIWETQYF.

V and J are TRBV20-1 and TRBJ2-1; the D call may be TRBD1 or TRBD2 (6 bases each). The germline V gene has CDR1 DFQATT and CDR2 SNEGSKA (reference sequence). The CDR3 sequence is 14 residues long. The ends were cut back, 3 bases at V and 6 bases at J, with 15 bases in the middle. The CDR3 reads CSASHGRGGNEQFF. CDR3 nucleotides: TGCAGTGCTAGCCACGGGAGAGGGGGCAATGAGCAGTTCTTC.

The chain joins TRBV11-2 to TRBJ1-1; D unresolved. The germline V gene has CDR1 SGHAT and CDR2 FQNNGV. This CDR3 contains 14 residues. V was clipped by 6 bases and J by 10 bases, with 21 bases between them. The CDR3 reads CASRFMVTNSGAFF. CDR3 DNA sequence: TGTGCCAGCAGGTTCATGGTTACGAACTCTGGAGCTTTCTTT.

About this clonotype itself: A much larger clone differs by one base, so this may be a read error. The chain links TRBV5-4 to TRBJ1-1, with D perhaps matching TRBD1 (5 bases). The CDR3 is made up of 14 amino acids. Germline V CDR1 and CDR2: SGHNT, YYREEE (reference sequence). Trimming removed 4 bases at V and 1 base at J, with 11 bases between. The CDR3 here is CASSITTENTEAFF. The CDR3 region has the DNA TGTGCCAGCAGCATCACGACAGAGAACACTGAAGCTTTCTTT.

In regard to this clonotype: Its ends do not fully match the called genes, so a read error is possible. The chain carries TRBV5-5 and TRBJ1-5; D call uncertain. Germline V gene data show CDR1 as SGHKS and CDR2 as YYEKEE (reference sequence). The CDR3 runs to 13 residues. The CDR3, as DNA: TGTGTCAGCAGCTCCGAGGGCGTGCAGCCCCAGCAATTT. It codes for CVSSSEGVQPQQF.

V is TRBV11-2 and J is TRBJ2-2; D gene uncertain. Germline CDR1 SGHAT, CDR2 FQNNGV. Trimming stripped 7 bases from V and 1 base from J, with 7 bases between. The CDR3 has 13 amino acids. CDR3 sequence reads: CASKAQNTGELFF. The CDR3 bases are TGTGCCAGCAAAGCTCAGAACACCGGGGAGCTGTTTTTT.

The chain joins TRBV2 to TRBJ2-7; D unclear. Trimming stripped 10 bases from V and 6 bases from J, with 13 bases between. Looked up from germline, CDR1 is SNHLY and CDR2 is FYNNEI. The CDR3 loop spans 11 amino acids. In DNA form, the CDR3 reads TGTGCCACCGGGTCCGGGCGCGAGCAGTACTTC. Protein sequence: CATGSGREQYF. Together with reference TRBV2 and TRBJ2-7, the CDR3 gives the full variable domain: EPEVTQTPSHQVTQMGQEVILRCVPISNHLYFYWYRQILGQKVEFLVSFYNNEISEKSEIFDDQFSVERPDGSNFTLKIRSTKLEDSAMYFCATGSGREQYFGPGTRLTVT.